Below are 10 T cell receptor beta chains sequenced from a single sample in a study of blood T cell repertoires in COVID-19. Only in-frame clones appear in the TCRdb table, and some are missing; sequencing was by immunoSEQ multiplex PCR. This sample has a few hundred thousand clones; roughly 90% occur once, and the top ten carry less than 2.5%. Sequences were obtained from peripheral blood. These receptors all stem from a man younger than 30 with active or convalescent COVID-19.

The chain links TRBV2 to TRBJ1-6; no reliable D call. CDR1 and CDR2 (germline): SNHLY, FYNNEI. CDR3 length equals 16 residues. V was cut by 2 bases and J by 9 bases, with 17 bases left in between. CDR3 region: CASSESQIQLGSPLHF. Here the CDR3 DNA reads TGTGCCAGCAGTGAATCACAGATCCAACTTGGTTCACCCCTCCACTTT.

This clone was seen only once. The CDR3: CASNAGTAKNIQYF. In DNA, the CDR3 is TGTGCCAGTAACGCGGGAACAGCCAAAAACATTCAGTACTTC. The chain links TRBV19 to TRBJ2-4, with a tentative D call TRBD2 (6 bases). Germline CDR1 LNHDA, CDR2 SQIVND (reference sequence). The CDR3 has 14 amino acids. Trimming left V 7 bases short and J 0 bases short, with 10 bases between.

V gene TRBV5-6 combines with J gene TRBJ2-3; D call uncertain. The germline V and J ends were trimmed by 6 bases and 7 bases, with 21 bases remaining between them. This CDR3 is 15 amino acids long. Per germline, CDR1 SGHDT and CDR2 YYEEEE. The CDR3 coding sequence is TGTGCCAGCACCCTACTATCCGGCCCTGCCAATACGCAGTATTTT. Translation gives CASTLLSGPANTQYF.

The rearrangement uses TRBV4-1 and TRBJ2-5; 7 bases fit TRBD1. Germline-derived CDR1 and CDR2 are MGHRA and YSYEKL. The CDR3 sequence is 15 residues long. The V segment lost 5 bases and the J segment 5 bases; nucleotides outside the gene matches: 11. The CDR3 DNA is TGCGCCAGCAGCAGTACCGACAGGGCAGGGGAGACCCAGTACTTC. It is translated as CASSSTDRAGETQYF.

The CDR3 loop is CASSPTTSPNTGELFF. The CDR3 bases are TGCGCCAGCAGCCCGACGACTAGCCCGAACACCGGGGAGCTGTTTTTT. The rearrangement uses TRBV5-1 and TRBJ2-2, with 7 bases fitting TRBD2. CDR1 and CDR2 from the germline V gene are SGHRS and YFSETQ. This CDR3 region has 16 residues. V trimming: 4 bases; J trimming: 0 bases; junction bases outside the gene matches: 6.

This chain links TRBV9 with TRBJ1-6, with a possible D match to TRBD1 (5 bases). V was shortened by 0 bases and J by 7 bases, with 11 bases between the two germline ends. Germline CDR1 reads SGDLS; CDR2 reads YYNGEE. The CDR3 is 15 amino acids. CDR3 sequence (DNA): TGTGCCAGCAGCGTAGTCGCCCAGGGAAATTCACCCCTCCACTTT. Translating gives CASSVVAQGNSPLHF.

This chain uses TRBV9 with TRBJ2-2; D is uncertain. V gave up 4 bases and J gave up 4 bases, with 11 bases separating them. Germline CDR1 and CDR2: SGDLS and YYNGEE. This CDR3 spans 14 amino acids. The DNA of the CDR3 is TGTGCCAGCAGCCCCCGACAAGGCACCGGGGAGCTGTTTTTT. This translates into CASSPRQGTGELFF.

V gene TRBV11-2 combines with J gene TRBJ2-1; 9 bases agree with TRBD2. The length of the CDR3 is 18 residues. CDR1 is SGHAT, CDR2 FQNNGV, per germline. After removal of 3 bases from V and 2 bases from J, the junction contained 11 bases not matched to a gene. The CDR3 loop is CASSFPSGGFITYNEQFF. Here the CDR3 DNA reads TGTGCCAGCAGCTTCCCCAGCGGGGGGTTTATCACCTACAATGAGCAGTTCTTC.

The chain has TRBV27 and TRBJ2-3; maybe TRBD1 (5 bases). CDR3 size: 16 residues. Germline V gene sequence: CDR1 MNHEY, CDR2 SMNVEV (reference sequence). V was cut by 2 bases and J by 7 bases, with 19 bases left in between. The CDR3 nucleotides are TGTGCCAGCAGTTTAAAAGGGGCTATTAAGAGAAATACGCAGTATTTT. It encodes CASSLKGAIKRNTQYF.

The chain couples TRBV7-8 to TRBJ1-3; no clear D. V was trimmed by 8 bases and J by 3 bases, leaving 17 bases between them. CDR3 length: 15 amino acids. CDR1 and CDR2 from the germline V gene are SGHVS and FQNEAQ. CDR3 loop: CASVSREGYGNTIYF. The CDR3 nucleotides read TGTGCCAGCGTTAGTAGAGAGGGTTATGGAAACACCATATATTTT.